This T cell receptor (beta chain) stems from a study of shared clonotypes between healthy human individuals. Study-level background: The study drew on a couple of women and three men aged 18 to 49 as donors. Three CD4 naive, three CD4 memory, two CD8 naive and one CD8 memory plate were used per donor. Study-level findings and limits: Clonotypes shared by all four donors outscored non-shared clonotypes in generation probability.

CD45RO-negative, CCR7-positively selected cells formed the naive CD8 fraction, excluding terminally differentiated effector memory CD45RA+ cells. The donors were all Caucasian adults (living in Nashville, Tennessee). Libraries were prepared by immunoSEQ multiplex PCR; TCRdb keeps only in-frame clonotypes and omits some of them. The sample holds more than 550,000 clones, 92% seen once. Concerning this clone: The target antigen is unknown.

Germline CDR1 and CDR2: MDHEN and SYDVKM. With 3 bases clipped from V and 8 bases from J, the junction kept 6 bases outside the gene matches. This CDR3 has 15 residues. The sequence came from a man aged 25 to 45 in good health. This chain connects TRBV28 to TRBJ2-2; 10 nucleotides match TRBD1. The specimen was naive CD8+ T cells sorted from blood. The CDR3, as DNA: TGTGCCAGCAGTTTGGGGACAGGGGTTGGAGGGGAGCTGTTTTTT. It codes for CASSLGTGVGGELFF. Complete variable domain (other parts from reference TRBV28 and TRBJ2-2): DVKVTQSSRYLVKRTGEKVFLECVQDMDHENMFWYRQDPGLGLRLIYFSYDVKMKEKGDIPEGYSVSREKKERFSLILESASTNQTSMYLCASSLGTGVGGELFFGEGSRLTVL.